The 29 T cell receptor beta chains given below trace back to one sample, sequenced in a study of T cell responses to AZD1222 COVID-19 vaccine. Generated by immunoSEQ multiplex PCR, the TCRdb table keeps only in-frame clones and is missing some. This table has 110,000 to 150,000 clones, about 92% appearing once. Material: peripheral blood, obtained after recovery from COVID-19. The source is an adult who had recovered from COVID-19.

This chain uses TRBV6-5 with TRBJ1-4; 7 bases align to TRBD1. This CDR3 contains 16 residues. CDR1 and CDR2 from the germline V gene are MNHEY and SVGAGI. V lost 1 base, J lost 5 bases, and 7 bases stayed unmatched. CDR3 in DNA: TGTGCCAGCAGTTACTTTCTCGGACAGGAGAATGAAAAACTGTTTTTT. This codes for CASSYFLGQENEKLFF.

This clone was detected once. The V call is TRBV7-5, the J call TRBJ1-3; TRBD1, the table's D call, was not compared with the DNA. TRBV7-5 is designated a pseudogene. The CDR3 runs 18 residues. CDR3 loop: CARSLGPRPLLSGNTIYF. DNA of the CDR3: TGTGCCAGAAGCTTAGGCCCCAGGCCCCTTCTCTCTGGAAACACCATATATTTT.

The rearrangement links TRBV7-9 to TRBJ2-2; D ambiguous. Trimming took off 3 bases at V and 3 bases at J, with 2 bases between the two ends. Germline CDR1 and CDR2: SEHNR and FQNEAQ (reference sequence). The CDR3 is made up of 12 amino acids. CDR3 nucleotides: TGTGCCAGCAGCTTTTACACCGGGGAGCTGTTTTTT. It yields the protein CASSFYTGELFF.

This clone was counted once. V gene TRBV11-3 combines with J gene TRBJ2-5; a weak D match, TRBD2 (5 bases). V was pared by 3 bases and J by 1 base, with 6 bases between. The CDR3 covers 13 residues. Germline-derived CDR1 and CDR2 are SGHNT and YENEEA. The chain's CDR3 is CASSLDFQETQYF. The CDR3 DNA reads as TGTGCCAGCAGCTTGGACTTCCAAGAGACCCAGTACTTC.

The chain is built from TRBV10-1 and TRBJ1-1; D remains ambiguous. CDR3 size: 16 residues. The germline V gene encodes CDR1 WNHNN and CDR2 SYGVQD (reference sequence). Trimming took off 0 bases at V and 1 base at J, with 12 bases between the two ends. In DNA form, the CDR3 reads TGCGCCAGCAGTGAGTCTAATCGGGTCCGGAACACTGAAGCTTTCTTT. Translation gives CASSESNRVRNTEAFF.

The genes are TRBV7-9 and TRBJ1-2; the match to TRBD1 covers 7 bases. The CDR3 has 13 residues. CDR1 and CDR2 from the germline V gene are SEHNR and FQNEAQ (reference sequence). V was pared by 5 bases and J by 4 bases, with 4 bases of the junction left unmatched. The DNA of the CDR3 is TGTGCCAGCAGCGGGGGACAGAGCTATGGCTACACCTTC. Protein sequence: CASSGGQSYGYTF.

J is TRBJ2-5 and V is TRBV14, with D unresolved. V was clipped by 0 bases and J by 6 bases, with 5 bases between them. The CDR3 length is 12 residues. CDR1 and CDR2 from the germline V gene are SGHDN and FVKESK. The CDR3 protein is CASSQDFQTQYF. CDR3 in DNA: TGTGCCAGCAGCCAAGATTTCCAGACCCAGTACTTC.

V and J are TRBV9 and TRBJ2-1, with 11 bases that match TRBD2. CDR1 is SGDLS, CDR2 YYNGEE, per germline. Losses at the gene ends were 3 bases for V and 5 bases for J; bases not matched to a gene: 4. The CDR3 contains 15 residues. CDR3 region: CASSAVAGGDNEQFF. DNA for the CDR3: TGTGCCAGCAGCGCCGTAGCGGGAGGGGACAATGAGCAGTTCTTC. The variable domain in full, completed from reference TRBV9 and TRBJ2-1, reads DSGVTQTPKHLITATGQRVTLRCSPRSGDLSVYWYQQSLDQGLQFLIQYYNGEERAKGNILERFSAQQFPDLHSELNLSSLELGDSALYFCASSAVAGGDNEQFFGPGTRLTVL.

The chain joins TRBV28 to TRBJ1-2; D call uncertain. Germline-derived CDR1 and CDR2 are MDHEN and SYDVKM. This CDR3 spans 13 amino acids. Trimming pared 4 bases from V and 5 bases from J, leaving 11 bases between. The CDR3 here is CASSWVSSYGYTF. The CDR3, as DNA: TGTGCCAGCAGTTGGGTCTCCTCTTATGGCTACACCTTC.

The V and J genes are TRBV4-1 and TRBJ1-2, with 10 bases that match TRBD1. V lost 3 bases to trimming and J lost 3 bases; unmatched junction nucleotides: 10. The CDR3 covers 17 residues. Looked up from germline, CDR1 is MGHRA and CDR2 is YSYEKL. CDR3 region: CASSHLTRQGAHYGYTF. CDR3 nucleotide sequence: TGCGCCAGCAGCCACCTTACTCGACAGGGGGCCCACTATGGCTACACCTTC.

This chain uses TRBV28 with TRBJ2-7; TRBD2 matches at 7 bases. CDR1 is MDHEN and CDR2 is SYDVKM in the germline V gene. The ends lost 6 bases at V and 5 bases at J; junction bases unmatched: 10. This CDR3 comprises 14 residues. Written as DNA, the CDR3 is TGTGCCAGCAGGCTGCCGGGACTACAAAACGAGCAGTACTTC. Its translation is CASRLPGLQNEQYF.

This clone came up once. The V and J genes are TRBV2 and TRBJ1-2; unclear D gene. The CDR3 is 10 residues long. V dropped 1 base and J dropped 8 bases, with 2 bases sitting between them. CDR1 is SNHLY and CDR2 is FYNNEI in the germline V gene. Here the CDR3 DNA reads TGTGCCAGCAGTGAAGAGGGCTACACCTTC. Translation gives CASSEEGYTF.

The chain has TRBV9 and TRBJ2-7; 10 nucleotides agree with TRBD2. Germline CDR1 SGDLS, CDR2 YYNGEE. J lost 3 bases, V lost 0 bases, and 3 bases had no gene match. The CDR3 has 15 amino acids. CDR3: CASSVGGTSVYEQYF. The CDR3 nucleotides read TGTGCCAGCAGCGTAGGGGGGACTAGCGTCTACGAGCAGTACTTC.

The chain's CDR3 is CASSFFMREGSYNEQFF. In DNA form, the CDR3 reads TGTGCCAGCAGCTTCTTTATGCGGGAGGGCTCCTACAATGAGCAGTTCTTC. This sequence joins TRBV7-8 and TRBJ2-1; 9 positions agree with TRBD2. Germline V lookup: CDR1 SGHVS, CDR2 FQNEAQ. The CDR3 consists of 17 residues. With V trimmed by 3 bases and J by 0 bases, 6 bases remained unmatched.

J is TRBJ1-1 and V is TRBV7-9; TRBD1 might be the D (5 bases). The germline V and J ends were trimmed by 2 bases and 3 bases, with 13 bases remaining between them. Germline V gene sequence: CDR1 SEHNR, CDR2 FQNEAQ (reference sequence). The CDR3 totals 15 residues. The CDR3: CASSLTAGPYTEAFF. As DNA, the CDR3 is TGTGCCAGCAGCTTAACGGCAGGGCCTTACACTGAAGCTTTCTTT.

CDR3 protein: CASSIGGTGGNEQFF. The CDR3 DNA reads as TGTGCCAGTAGTATAGGGGGCACAGGGGGCAATGAGCAGTTCTTC. J is TRBJ2-1 and V is TRBV19; TRBD1 agrees at 8 bases. Per the germline V gene, CDR1 is LNHDA and CDR2 is SQIVND (reference sequence). The CDR3 is 15 residues long. Trimming at V came to 1 base and at J to 6 bases, leaving 5 bases not matched to a gene.

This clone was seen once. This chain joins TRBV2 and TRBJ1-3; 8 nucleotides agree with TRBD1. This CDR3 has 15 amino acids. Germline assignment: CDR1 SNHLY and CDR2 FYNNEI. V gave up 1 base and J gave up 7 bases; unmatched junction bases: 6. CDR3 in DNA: TGTGCCAGCAGTGAAGAATCTAACAGGGGGAACACCATATATTTT. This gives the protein CASSEESNRGNTIYF.

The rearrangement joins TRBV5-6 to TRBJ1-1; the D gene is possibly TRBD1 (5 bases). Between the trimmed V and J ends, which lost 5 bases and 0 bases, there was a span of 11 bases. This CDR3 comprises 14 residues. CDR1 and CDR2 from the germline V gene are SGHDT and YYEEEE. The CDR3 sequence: CASRPGRMNTEAFF. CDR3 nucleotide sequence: TGTGCCAGCAGACCGGGACGGATGAACACTGAAGCTTTCTTT.

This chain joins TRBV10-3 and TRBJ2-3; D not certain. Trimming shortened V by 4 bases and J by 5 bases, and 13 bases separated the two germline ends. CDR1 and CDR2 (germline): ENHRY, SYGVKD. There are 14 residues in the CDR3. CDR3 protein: CAISVAVLKDTQYF. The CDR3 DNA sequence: TGTGCCATCAGTGTCGCGGTACTAAAAGATACGCAGTATTTT.

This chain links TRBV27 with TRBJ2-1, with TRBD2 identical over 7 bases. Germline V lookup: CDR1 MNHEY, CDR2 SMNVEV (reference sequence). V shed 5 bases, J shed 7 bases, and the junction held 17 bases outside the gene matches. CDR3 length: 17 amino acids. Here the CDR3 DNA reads TGTGCCAGCAGTCCCGATGGACTAGGCCCGCCAGGGAATGAGCAGTTCTTC. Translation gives CASSPDGLGPPGNEQFF.

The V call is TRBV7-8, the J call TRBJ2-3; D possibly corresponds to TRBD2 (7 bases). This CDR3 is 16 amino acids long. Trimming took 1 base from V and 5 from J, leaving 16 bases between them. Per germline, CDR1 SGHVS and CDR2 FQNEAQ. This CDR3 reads CASSLVGGGQGDTQYF. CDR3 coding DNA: TGTGCCAGCAGCTTAGTTGGGGGGGGGCAGGGAGATACGCAGTATTTT.

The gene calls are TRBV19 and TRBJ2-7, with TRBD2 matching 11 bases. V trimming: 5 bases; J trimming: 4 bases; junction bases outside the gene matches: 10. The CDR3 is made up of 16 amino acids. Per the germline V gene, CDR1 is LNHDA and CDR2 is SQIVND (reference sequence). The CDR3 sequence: CASSPSGRTLTYEQYF. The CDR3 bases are TGTGCCAGTAGTCCTAGCGGGAGGACCCTTACGTACGAGCAGTACTTC.

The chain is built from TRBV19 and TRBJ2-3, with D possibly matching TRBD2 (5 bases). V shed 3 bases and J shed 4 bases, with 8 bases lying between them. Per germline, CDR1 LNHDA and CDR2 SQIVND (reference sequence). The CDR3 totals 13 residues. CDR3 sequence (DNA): TGTGCCAGTAGTATTGAGGGCGCAGATACGCAGTATTTT. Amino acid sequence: CASSIEGADTQYF.

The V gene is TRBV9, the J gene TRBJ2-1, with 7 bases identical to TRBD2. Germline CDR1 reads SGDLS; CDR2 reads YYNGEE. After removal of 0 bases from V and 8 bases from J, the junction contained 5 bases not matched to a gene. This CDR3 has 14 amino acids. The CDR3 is CASSVGGRWDEQFF. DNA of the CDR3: TGTGCCAGCAGCGTAGGCGGGAGATGGGATGAGCAGTTCTTC. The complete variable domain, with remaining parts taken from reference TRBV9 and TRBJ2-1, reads DSGVTQTPKHLITATGQRVTLRCSPRSGDLSVYWYQQSLDQGLQFLIQYYNGEERAKGNILERFSAQQFPDLHSELNLSSLELGDSALYFCASSVGGRWDEQFFGPGTRLTVL.

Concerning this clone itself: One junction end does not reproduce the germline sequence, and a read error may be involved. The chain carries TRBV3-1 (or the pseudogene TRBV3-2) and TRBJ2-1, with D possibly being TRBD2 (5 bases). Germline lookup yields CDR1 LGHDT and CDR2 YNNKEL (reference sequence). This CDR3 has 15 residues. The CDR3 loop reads CASSQGPRDYSEQFF. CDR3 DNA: TGTGCCAGCAGCCAAGGGCCCCGGGATTACAGTGAGCAGTTCTTC.

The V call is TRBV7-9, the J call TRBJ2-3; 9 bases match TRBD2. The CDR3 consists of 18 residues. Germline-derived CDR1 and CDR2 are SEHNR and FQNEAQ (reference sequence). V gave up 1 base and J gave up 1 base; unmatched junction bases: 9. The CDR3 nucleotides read TGTGCCAGCAGCTTAGGGCGACTAGCGGCTTTACGCACAGATACGCAGTATTTT. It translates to CASSLGRLAALRTDTQYF.

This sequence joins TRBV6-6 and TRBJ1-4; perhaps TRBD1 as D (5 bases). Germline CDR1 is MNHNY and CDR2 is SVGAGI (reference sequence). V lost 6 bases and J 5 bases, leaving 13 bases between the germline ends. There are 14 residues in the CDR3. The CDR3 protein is CASRSGSENEKLFF. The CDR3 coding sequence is TGTGCCAGCAGGTCAGGGTCGGAAAATGAAAAACTGTTTTTT.

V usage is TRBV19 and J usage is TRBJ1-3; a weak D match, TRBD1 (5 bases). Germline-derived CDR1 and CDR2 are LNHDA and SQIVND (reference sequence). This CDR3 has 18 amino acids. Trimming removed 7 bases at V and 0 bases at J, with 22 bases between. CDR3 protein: CASTHRGIPDVSGNTIYF. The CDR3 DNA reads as TGTGCCAGTACCCATCGGGGCATCCCGGACGTCTCTGGAAACACCATATATTTT.

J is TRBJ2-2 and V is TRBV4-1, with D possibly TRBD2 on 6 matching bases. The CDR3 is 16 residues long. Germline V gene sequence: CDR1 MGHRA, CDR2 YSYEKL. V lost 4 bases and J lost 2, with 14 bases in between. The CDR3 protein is CASSPLGTFNTGELFF. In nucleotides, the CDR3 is TGCGCCAGCAGCCCCTTGGGGACTTTTAACACCGGGGAGCTGTTTTTT.